This is a list of T cell receptor beta chains from one sample in a study of spatial heterogeneity in lung cancer. TCRdb processed the 5' RACE reads anew with MiXCR; each CDR3 protein has one entry. The sample has 4,000 or so distinct CDR3 sequences; 8% to 9.5% are singletons. The input for sequencing was lung tumor tissue, taken at surgery. The receptors originated from a male donor with early-stage non-small cell lung cancer. Each CDR3 is given with its conserved first and last residue. D genes are given only for firm matches. The size of a clone is reported for some rows only, either as once, few or many, or as a class for expanded clones.

V gene: TRBV9
D gene: -
clone size: -
J gene: TRBJ2-2
CDR3 protein: CASSVEPNTGELFF
CDR3 DNA: TGTGCCAGCAGCGTAGAGCCGAACACCGGGGAGCTGTTTTTT

V gene: TRBV6-5
D gene: TRBD2
clone size: -
J gene: TRBJ2-1
CDR3 protein: CASSYSLLAGSYNEQFF
CDR3 DNA: TGTGCCAGCAGTTACAGTTTACTAGCGGGCTCCTACAATGAGCAGTTCTTC

V gene: TRBV7-9
D gene: -
clone size: many
J gene: TRBJ2-7
CDR3 protein: CASSLASAGGEQYF
CDR3 DNA: TGTGCCAGCAGCTTAGCTTCGGCAGGAGGCGAGCAGTACTTC

V gene: TRBV5-4
D gene: TRBD2
clone size: many
J gene: TRBJ2-2
CDR3 protein: CASSRLAGANTGELFF
CDR3 DNA: TGTGCCAGCAGCAGGCTAGCGGGCGCGAACACCGGGGAGCTGTTTTTT

V gene: TRBV5-1
D gene: TRBD1
clone size: medium-sized
J gene: TRBJ2-7
CDR3 protein: CASSGTGTGGYEQYF
CDR3 DNA: TGCGCCAGCAGCGGGACCGGGACAGGGGGCTACGAGCAGTACTTC

V gene: TRBV5-1
D gene: -
clone size: many
J gene: TRBJ2-5
CDR3 protein: CASSLQPGPQETQYF
CDR3 DNA: TGCGCCAGCAGCTTACAACCGGGACCACAAGAGACCCAGTACTTC

V gene: TRBV30
D gene: TRBD2
clone size: many
J gene: TRBJ2-7
CDR3 protein: CAGKLAGASYEQYF
CDR3 DNA: TGTGCCGGCAAACTAGCGGGAGCCTCCTACGAGCAGTACTTC

V gene: TRBV9
D gene: -
clone size: few
J gene: TRBJ2-1
CDR3 protein: CASSVEAGNNEQFF
CDR3 DNA: TGTGCCAGCAGCGTAGAAGCAGGAAACAATGAGCAGTTCTTC

V gene: TRBV3-1
D gene: -
clone size: -
J gene: TRBJ2-5
CDR3 protein: CASSQGVGTQYF
CDR3 DNA: TGTGCCAGCAGCCAGGGGGTCGGGACCCAGTACTTC

V gene: TRBV4-3
D gene: TRBD2
clone size: once
J gene: TRBJ2-1
CDR3 protein: CASSQAHRAGDEQFF
CDR3 DNA: TGCGCCAGCAGCCAAGCTCATAGGGCGGGGGATGAGCAGTTCTTC

V gene: TRBV5-4
D gene: TRBD1
clone size: -
J gene: TRBJ1-1
CDR3 protein: CASSLGQDTEAFF
CDR3 DNA: TGTGCCAGCAGCCTGGGACAGGACACTGAAGCTTTCTTT

V gene: TRBV2
D gene: -
clone size: few
J gene: TRBJ2-4
CDR3 protein: CASSATSLPPKNIQYF
CDR3 DNA: TGTGCCAGCAGTGCGACATCCTTACCCCCAAAAAACATTCAGTACTTC

V gene: TRBV18
D gene: -
clone size: -
J gene: TRBJ2-1
CDR3 protein: CASSLVSEAGLFNNEQFF
CDR3 DNA: TGTGCCAGCTCACTCGTGAGTGAAGCGGGTCTCTTTAACAATGAGCAGTTCTTC

V gene: TRBV6-2/TRBV6-3
D gene: -
clone size: many
J gene: TRBJ2-3
CDR3 protein: CATTSEGATDTQYF
CDR3 DNA: TGTGCCACCACGAGCGAGGGAGCCACAGATACGCAGTATTTT

V gene: TRBV20-1
D gene: -
clone size: many
J gene: TRBJ2-3
CDR3 protein: CSASTTDTQYF
CDR3 DNA: TGCAGTGCTTCCACCACAGATACGCAGTATTTT

V gene: TRBV7-9
D gene: TRBD2
clone size: many
J gene: TRBJ2-3
CDR3 protein: CASSRGASGTQYF
CDR3 DNA: TGTGCCAGCAGCCGCGGGGCTAGCGGTACGCAGTATTTT

V gene: TRBV20-1
D gene: TRBD1
clone size: -
J gene: TRBJ2-5
CDR3 protein: CSAGDRVRETQYF
CDR3 DNA: TGCAGTGCGGGGGACAGGGTTAGGGAGACCCAGTACTTC

V gene: TRBV9
D gene: -
clone size: medium-sized
J gene: TRBJ2-1
CDR3 protein: CASSPPPKASLYNEQFF
CDR3 DNA: TGTGCCAGCAGCCCCCCTCCTAAAGCGTCCCTTTACAATGAGCAGTTCTTC

V gene: TRBV4-1
D gene: TRBD1
clone size: many
J gene: TRBJ1-6
CDR3 protein: CASSSGQGAISPLHF
CDR3 DNA: TGCGCCAGCAGCTCCGGACAGGGGGCAATTTCACCCCTCCACTTT

V gene: TRBV13
D gene: TRBD1
clone size: medium-sized
J gene: TRBJ1-1
CDR3 protein: CASSPPGGTEAFF
CDR3 DNA: TGTGCCAGCAGCCCACCAGGGGGCACTGAAGCTTTCTTT

V gene: TRBV4-2
D gene: TRBD2
clone size: -
J gene: TRBJ2-7
CDR3 protein: CASSQDSGSGYEQYF
CDR3 DNA: TGTGCCAGCAGCCAAGATAGCGGGAGTGGCTACGAGCAGTACTTC

V gene: TRBV29-1
D gene: -
clone size: few
J gene: TRBJ1-4
CDR3 protein: CSVLQEGIEKLFF
CDR3 DNA: TGCAGCGTTCTTCAGGAGGGGATTGAAAAACTGTTTTTT

V gene: TRBV10-3
D gene: -
clone size: few
J gene: TRBJ2-5
CDR3 protein: CAISEYRDETQYF
CDR3 DNA: TGTGCCATCAGTGAGTACAGGGATGAGACCCAGTACTTC

V gene: TRBV5-6
D gene: -
clone size: medium-sized
J gene: TRBJ2-3
CDR3 protein: CASSSLGGVTDTQYF
CDR3 DNA: TGTGCCAGCAGCTCCCTAGGGGGGGTGACAGATACGCAGTATTTT

V gene: TRBV29-1
D gene: -
clone size: -
J gene: TRBJ2-7
CDR3 protein: CSVVIPSYEQYF
CDR3 DNA: TGCAGCGTTGTAATACCCTCCTACGAGCAGTACTTC

V gene: TRBV4-1
D gene: TRBD1
clone size: medium-sized
J gene: TRBJ2-1
CDR3 protein: CASSLRQGSSNEQFF
CDR3 DNA: TGCGCCAGCAGCCTAAGACAGGGCTCGAGCAATGAGCAGTTCTTC

V gene: TRBV7-7
D gene: -
clone size: many
J gene: TRBJ2-7
CDR3 protein: CASSFPRASYEQYF
CDR3 DNA: TGTGCTAGCAGCTTTCCCAGGGCTTCCTACGAGCAGTACTTC

V gene: TRBV5-1
D gene: -
clone size: few
J gene: TRBJ1-1
CDR3 protein: CASSFEGSTEAFF
CDR3 DNA: TGCGCCAGCAGCTTTGAGGGGTCAACTGAAGCTTTCTTT

V gene: TRBV6-6
D gene: -
clone size: many
J gene: TRBJ2-2
CDR3 protein: CASSLAGELFF
CDR3 DNA: TGTGCCAGCAGCCTGGCCGGGGAGCTGTTTTTT

V gene: TRBV6-2/TRBV6-3
D gene: -
clone size: -
J gene: TRBJ2-1
CDR3 protein: CASSYLAEPPHNEQFF
CDR3 DNA: TGTGCCAGCAGTTACTTGGCGGAGCCCCCCCACAATGAGCAGTTCTTC

V gene: TRBV19
D gene: -
clone size: many
J gene: TRBJ2-7
CDR3 protein: CASSTSRETYEQYF
CDR3 DNA: TGTGCCAGTAGTACTTCGCGAGAAACCTACGAGCAGTACTTC

V gene: TRBV6-5
D gene: TRBD2
clone size: medium-sized
J gene: TRBJ2-1
CDR3 protein: CASSYLGGLAPFF
CDR3 DNA: TGTGCCAGCAGTTACCTTGGGGGACTAGCTCCCTTCTTC

V gene: TRBV23-1
D gene: -
clone size: medium-sized
J gene: TRBJ1-5
CDR3 protein: CASRESSNQPQHF
CDR3 DNA: TGCGCCAGCAGGGAATCTAGCAATCAGCCCCAGCATTTT

V gene: TRBV27
D gene: TRBD2
clone size: few
J gene: TRBJ2-3
CDR3 protein: CASSLGGSPPNTQYF
CDR3 DNA: TGTGCCAGCAGTTTGGGCGGGAGCCCTCCCAATACGCAGTATTTT

V gene: TRBV30
D gene: -
clone size: -
J gene: TRBJ2-5
CDR3 protein: CAWSGGQIETQYF
CDR3 DNA: TGTGCCTGGAGCGGGGGCCAGATCGAGACCCAGTACTTC

V gene: TRBV30
D gene: TRBD2
clone size: -
J gene: TRBJ2-3
CDR3 protein: CAWSDREALVYF
CDR3 DNA: TGTGCCTGGAGTGACCGGGAGGCCCTTGTGTATTTT

V gene: TRBV5-4
D gene: TRBD2
clone size: medium-sized
J gene: TRBJ2-2
CDR3 protein: CASSHLAGEGSGELFF
CDR3 DNA: TGTGCCAGCAGCCACCTGGCGGGAGAGGGTTCCGGGGAGCTGTTTTTT

V gene: TRBV29-1
D gene: -
clone size: medium-sized
J gene: TRBJ1-2
CDR3 protein: CSVGLQSGGGYTF
CDR3 DNA: TGCAGCGTGGGACTACAGAGCGGCGGTGGCTACACCTTC

V gene: TRBV23-1
D gene: -
clone size: few
J gene: TRBJ2-7
CDR3 protein: CASTPGRGGTSYEQYF
CDR3 DNA: TGCGCCAGCACCCCTGGACGAGGGGGGACCTCCTACGAGCAGTACTTC

V gene: TRBV20-1
D gene: TRBD1
clone size: medium-sized
J gene: TRBJ1-5
CDR3 protein: CSASRQGITQPQHF
CDR3 DNA: TGCAGTGCTTCCAGACAGGGCATTACTCAGCCCCAGCATTTT

V gene: TRBV7-9
D gene: TRBD1
clone size: many
J gene: TRBJ2-3
CDR3 protein: CASSLGTGESTDTQYF
CDR3 DNA: TGTGCCAGCAGCTTGGGCACAGGGGAAAGCACAGATACGCAGTATTTT

V gene: TRBV5-4
D gene: TRBD1
clone size: medium-sized
J gene: TRBJ1-6
CDR3 protein: CASSPGQGPSPLHF
CDR3 DNA: TGTGCCAGCAGCCCAGGACAGGGACCCTCACCCCTCCACTTT

V gene: TRBV12-3/TRBV12-4
D gene: -
clone size: many
J gene: TRBJ1-5
CDR3 protein: CASSRGIQPQHF
CDR3 DNA: TGTGCCAGCAGCCGAGGTATTCAGCCCCAGCATTTT

V gene: TRBV5-1
D gene: -
clone size: medium-sized
J gene: TRBJ1-4
CDR3 protein: CASSLSRVYGEKLFF
CDR3 DNA: TGCGCCAGCAGTCTCTCAAGGGTCTATGGTGAAAAACTGTTTTTT

V gene: TRBV11-2
D gene: -
clone size: medium-sized
J gene: TRBJ2-5
CDR3 protein: CASSLDGGTQYF
CDR3 DNA: TGTGCCAGCAGCTTAGATGGGGGGACCCAGTACTTC

V gene: TRBV18
D gene: TRBD2
clone size: few
J gene: TRBJ2-1
CDR3 protein: CASSPSAGGGNEQFF
CDR3 DNA: TGTGCCAGCTCACCCTCGGCGGGAGGCGGCAATGAGCAGTTCTTC

V gene: TRBV20-1
D gene: TRBD1
clone size: medium-sized
J gene: TRBJ1-6
CDR3 protein: CSASIPGQGYNSPLHF
CDR3 DNA: TGCAGTGCAAGCATCCCGGGACAGGGCTATAATTCACCCCTCCACTTT

V gene: TRBV20-1
D gene: -
clone size: medium-sized
J gene: TRBJ2-1
CDR3 protein: CSAWTPQPYNEQFF
CDR3 DNA: TGCAGTGCTTGGACCCCCCAACCCTACAATGAGCAGTTCTTC

V gene: TRBV19
D gene: -
clone size: medium-sized
J gene: TRBJ2-2
CDR3 protein: CASSGFSITGELFF
CDR3 DNA: TGTGCCAGTAGCGGCTTTAGTATCACCGGGGAGCTGTTTTTT

V gene: TRBV11-1
D gene: -
clone size: medium-sized
J gene: TRBJ2-2
CDR3 protein: CASSFAANTGELFF
CDR3 DNA: TGTGCCAGCAGCTTTGCGGCGAACACCGGGGAGCTGTTTTTT